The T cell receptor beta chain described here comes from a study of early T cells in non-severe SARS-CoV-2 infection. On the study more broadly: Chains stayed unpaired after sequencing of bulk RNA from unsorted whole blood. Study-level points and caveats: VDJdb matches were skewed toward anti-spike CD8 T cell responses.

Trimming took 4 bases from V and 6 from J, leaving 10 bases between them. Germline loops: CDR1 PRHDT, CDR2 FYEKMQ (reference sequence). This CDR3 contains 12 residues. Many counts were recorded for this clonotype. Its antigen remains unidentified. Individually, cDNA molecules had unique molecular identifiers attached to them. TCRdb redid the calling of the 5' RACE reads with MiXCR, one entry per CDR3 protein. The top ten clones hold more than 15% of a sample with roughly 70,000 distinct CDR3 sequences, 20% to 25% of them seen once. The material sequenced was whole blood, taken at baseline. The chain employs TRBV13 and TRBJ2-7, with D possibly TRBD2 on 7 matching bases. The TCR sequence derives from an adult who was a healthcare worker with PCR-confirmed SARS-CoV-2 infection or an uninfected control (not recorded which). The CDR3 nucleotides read TGTGCCAGCAGCTCCGGGGGGCGCGAGCAGTACTTC. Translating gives CASSSGGREQYF.